The 8 T cell receptor beta chains reported below all come from one sample, sequenced in a study of Graves' ophthalmopathy and Graves' hyperthyroidism. RNA transcripts yielded amplified TCR beta CDR3 regions. An initial RT-PCR round employing HTBI primers preceded a second-round multiplex PCR. From the multiplex PCR reads, TCRdb called clonotypes with MiXCR, one entry per CDR3 protein. The sample yields 360,000 or so distinct CDR3 sequences, about 17% seen once. Sequenced material: peripheral blood. These TCRs come from a woman younger than 30 with Graves' ophthalmopathy.

The J gene is TRBJ1-1, the V gene TRBV20-1; perhaps TRBD1 as D (6 bases). Germline CDR1 reads DFQATT; CDR2 reads SNEGSKA (reference sequence). The CDR3 covers 13 residues. The V end lost 2 bases, the J end lost 1 base, and 8 bases lay between the germline ends. In DNA form, the CDR3 reads TGCAGTGCTAGAAAACAGGGGAACACTGAAGCTTTCTTT. Translation gives CSARKQGNTEAFF.

Ten or more counts support this clonotype. A junction end diverges from the germline sequence, so it may reflect a read error. CDR3 protein: CASSLLGVQETQYF. DNA of the CDR3: TGTGCTAGCAGCTTGCTAGGGGTCCAAGAGACCCAGTACTTC. V and J are TRBV7-7 and TRBJ2-5; D perhaps matches TRBD1 (5 bases). Germline CDR1 is SSHAT and CDR2 is FNYEAQ (reference sequence). The CDR3 is 14 amino acids.

This clonotype has a count of ten or more. J is TRBJ1-2 and V is TRBV15; the D gene is possibly TRBD1 (6 bases). With 5 bases removed from V and 2 bases from J, the gap between germline ends came to 15 bases. The germline CDR1 and CDR2 sequences are LNHNV and YYDKDF (reference sequence). This CDR3 is 15 amino acids long. CDR3 coding DNA: TGTGCCACCAGCCAGTACAGGGAATTGAACTATGGCTACACCTTC. This codes for CATSQYRELNYGYTF.

This clonotype was recorded at least ten times. This chain connects TRBV7-2 to TRBJ2-7; D may be TRBD1 (6 bases). Per the germline V gene, CDR1 is SGHTA and CDR2 is FQGNSA. V was cut by 3 bases and J by 3 bases, with 12 bases left in between. The CDR3 length is 14 residues. CDR3 sequence reads: CASSFRQVNYEQYF. CDR3 bases: TGTGCCAGCAGCTTCCGACAGGTGAACTACGAGCAGTACTTC.

This clonotype was observed many times. The gene calls are TRBV28 and TRBJ2-7; D is tentatively TRBD1 or TRBD2 (6 bases each). Trimming shortened V by 2 bases and J by 7 bases, and 18 bases separated the two germline ends. In germline, CDR1 is MDHEN, CDR2 SYDVKM. The CDR3 extends over 15 amino acids. CDR3 bases: TGTGCCAGCAGTTTAGCCGACCGGGGGCTTATGGAGCAGTACTTC. Translating it yields CASSLADRGLMEQYF.

This clonotype was counted many times. The J gene is TRBJ2-7, the V gene TRBV28; D unresolved. The CDR3 extends over 13 amino acids. V was shortened by 9 bases and J by 0 bases, with 12 bases between the two germline ends. Germline CDR1 reads MDHEN; CDR2 reads SYDVKM. CDR3 in DNA: TGTGCCAGTCTCGGTGGTACCTCCTACGAGCAGTACTTC. Translated: CASLGGTSYEQYF.

This clonotype was seen at least ten times. The V gene is TRBV5-1, the J gene TRBJ1-6; no definite D call. Germline CDR1 is SGHRS and CDR2 is YFSETQ. The CDR3 contains 14 residues. Between the trimmed V and J ends, which lost 2 bases and 7 bases, there was a span of 10 bases. The CDR3 is CASSFRGRNSPLHF. In nucleotides, the CDR3 is TGCGCCAGCAGCTTCCGGGGTCGAAATTCACCCCTCCACTTT.

This clonotype was recorded only once. One end of the junction fails to match germline, which may point to a read error. The genes are TRBV6-4 and TRBJ2-4, with no clear D. This CDR3 is built from 14 residues. Germline CDR1 MRHNA, CDR2 SNTAGT. For the CDR3, the DNA is TGTGCCAGCAGAGTCGGCAGATCCAAAAACATTCGGTACTTC. The encoded protein is CASRVGRSKNIRYF.